These 28 T cell receptor beta chains came from one sample sequenced in a study of cytomegalovirus exposure and HLA in healthy donors. It was with 60 Vbeta and 13 Jbeta primers that the PCR ran. Clones were read by immunoSEQ multiplex PCR, and TCRdb kept only the in-frame ones, dropping some. The sample has about 75,000 clones, approximately 80% seen once. What was sequenced was PBMCs. The source is a man between 65 and 85 years old in good health and CMV-seropositive.

The CDR3 protein is CASSTGGNYGYTF. In DNA form, the CDR3 reads TGTGCCAGTAGTACAGGGGGCAACTATGGCTACACCTTC. The gene calls are TRBV19 and TRBJ1-2, with TRBD1 matching 8 bases. The germline V gene encodes CDR1 LNHDA and CDR2 SQIVND (reference sequence). This CDR3 has 13 amino acids. V shed 4 bases, J shed 2 bases, and the junction held 0 bases outside the gene matches.

The chain combines TRBV4-1 with TRBJ2-1, with 9 bases identical to TRBD1. This CDR3 has 15 residues. With V trimmed by 4 bases and J by 9 bases, 10 bases remained unmatched. Germline CDR1 MGHRA, CDR2 YSYEKL. The CDR3 region is CASSPLRDRVSEQFF. The CDR3 DNA follows: TGCGCCAGCAGCCCTCTTAGGGACAGGGTAAGTGAGCAGTTCTTC.

This clone appeared a single time. The chain carries TRBV7-9 and TRBJ2-1, with D maybe TRBD1 (6 bases). CDR1 SEHNR and CDR2 FQNEAQ come from the germline V gene (reference sequence). Between the trimmed V and J ends, which lost 1 base and 6 bases, there was a span of 10 bases. The CDR3 is made up of 14 amino acids. The CDR3 bases are TGTGCCAGCAGCTTAGGGACAGCAGCCAATGAGCAGTTCTTC. It specifies CASSLGTAANEQFF.

This chain connects TRBV2 to TRBJ2-7; D gene unclear. From germline, CDR1 is SNHLY and CDR2 FYNNEI. The ends were cut back, 8 bases at V and 0 bases at J, with 20 bases in the middle. The CDR3 loop spans 16 amino acids. The DNA for the CDR3 is TGTGCCAGCCTTGCTCAGGTATACCTTAACTCCTACGAGCAGTACTTC. Its translation is CASLAQVYLNSYEQYF.

V is TRBV29-1 and J is TRBJ2-2, with D tentatively TRBD1 (6 bases). The V end lost 5 bases, the J end lost 3 bases, and 16 bases lay between the germline ends. This CDR3 is built from 15 residues. Per germline, CDR1 SQVTM and CDR2 ANQGSEA. CDR3 loop: CSVSSAGVYTGELFF. CDR3 DNA: TGCAGCGTTTCAAGCGCAGGGGTCTACACCGGGGAGCTGTTTTTT.

The V call is TRBV5-4, the J call TRBJ2-2; D remains ambiguous. V was trimmed by 4 bases and J by 6 bases, leaving 13 bases between them. This CDR3 contains 14 residues. CDR1 and CDR2 (germline): SGHNT, YYREEE (reference sequence). CDR3 DNA sequence: TGTGCCAGCAGCACCCGATCGGGTGCCGGGGAGCTGTTTTTT. Its protein product is CASSTRSGAGELFF. Drawing the rest from reference TRBV5-4 and TRBJ2-2, the complete variable domain is ETGVTQSPTHLIKTRGQQVTLRCSSQSGHNTVSWYQQALGQGPQFIFQYYREEENGRGNFPPRFSGLQFPNYSSELNVNALELDDSALYLCASSTRSGAGELFFGEGSRLTVL.

The chain links TRBV10-3 to TRBJ2-7, with D uncertain. Trimming took 6 bases from V and 6 from J, leaving 18 bases between them. Germline CDR1 ENHRY, CDR2 SYGVKD. The CDR3 has 14 residues. The chain's CDR3 is CAISGPTQEGEQYF. CDR3 sequence (DNA): TGTGCCATCAGCGGCCCCACGCAGGAAGGCGAGCAGTACTTC.

The chain carries TRBV28 and TRBJ2-3; D remains ambiguous. The CDR3 is made up of 13 amino acids. Trimming pared 3 bases from V and 3 bases from J, leaving 7 bases between. Germline loops: CDR1 MDHEN, CDR2 SYDVKM. The CDR3 sequence: CASSFSVTDTQYF. CDR3 in DNA: TGTGCCAGCAGTTTTTCCGTGACAGATACGCAGTATTTT.

The chain joins TRBV19 to TRBJ2-7; the match to TRBD1 covers 9 bases. Germline CDR1 LNHDA, CDR2 SQIVND (reference sequence). J lost 3 bases, V lost 6 bases, and 9 bases had no gene match. The CDR3 spans 15 residues. CDR3 in amino acids: CASRLGGTGFYEQYF. The CDR3 nucleotides read TGTGCCAGTAGGTTGGGCGGGACAGGGTTCTACGAGCAGTACTTC. The full variable domain, its missing parts supplied by reference TRBV19 and TRBJ2-7, is DGGITQSPKYLFRKEGQNVTLSCEQNLNHDAMYWYRQDPGQGLRLIYYSQIVNDFQKGDIAEGYSVSREKKESFPLTVTSAQKNPTAFYLCASRLGGTGFYEQYFGPGTRLTVT.

This chain links TRBV2 with TRBJ2-7, with 7 bases identical to TRBD2. The CDR3 runs 15 residues. V was clipped by 5 bases and J by 5 bases; unmatched bases: 12. Germline CDR1 SNHLY, CDR2 FYNNEI. CDR3 DNA: TGTGCCAGCAGTCGAGAAGTGGGGGAGGGGAACGAGCAGTACTTC. Amino acids: CASSREVGEGNEQYF.

This chain links TRBV5-3 with TRBJ1-5; D not resolved. TRBV5-3 is an open reading frame whose function is uncertain. The CDR3 contains 14 residues. The V and J ends lost 0 bases and 5 bases respectively, with 9 bases between them. This CDR3 is CARSLDPYDQPQHF. CDR3 nucleotides: TGTGCCAGAAGCTTGGACCCCTACGATCAGCCCCAGCATTTT.

The CDR3 bases are TGCGCCAGCAGCGTAGCGGGATCTGAGAACAATGAGCAGTTCTTC. Its translation: CASSVAGSENNEQFF. The chain has TRBV10-1 and TRBJ2-1, with 8 bases matching TRBD2. The germline CDR1 and CDR2 sequences are WNHNN and SYGVQD (reference sequence). CDR3 size: 15 residues. The V gene end was trimmed by 6 bases and the J gene end by 5 bases; junction bases not matched to a gene: 9.

The chain is built from TRBV6-5 and TRBJ2-5; D possibly corresponds to TRBD2 (6 bases). The CDR3 is 14 residues long. The germline gives CDR1 MNHEY, CDR2 SVGAGI. The germline V and J ends were trimmed by 5 bases and 1 base, with 11 bases remaining between them. CDR3 protein: CASSLTTSQETQYF. The CDR3 coding sequence is TGTGCCAGCAGTCTTACGACTAGCCAAGAGACCCAGTACTTC.

V and J are TRBV29-1 and TRBJ1-5; a possible D gene is TRBD1 (6 bases). This CDR3 has 14 amino acids. The ends were cut back, 5 bases at V and 2 bases at J, with 13 bases in the middle. Looked up from germline, CDR1 is SQVTM and CDR2 is ANQGSEA. CDR3 in amino acids: CSVSGARGNQPQHF. The DNA for the CDR3 is TGCAGCGTTTCAGGGGCGCGAGGCAATCAGCCCCAGCATTTT.

This chain connects TRBV4-3 to TRBJ2-2, with TRBD2 identical over 10 bases. With V trimmed by 3 bases and J by 4 bases, 5 bases remained unmatched. In germline, CDR1 is LGHNA, CDR2 YSLEER. The CDR3 consists of 16 residues. CDR3 nucleotide sequence: TGCGCCAGCAGCCACCGGACTAGCGGAGGCACCGGGGAGCTGTTTTTT. This encodes CASSHRTSGGTGELFF.

This chain uses TRBV9 with TRBJ2-5, with 13 bases matching TRBD2. Per the germline V gene, CDR1 is SGDLS and CDR2 is YYNGEE. This CDR3 comprises 16 residues. The trim removed 0 bases at V and 5 bases at J, leaving 4 bases unmatched. The CDR3 sequence: CASSVGGLAGVETQYF. The CDR3 DNA reads as TGTGCCAGCAGCGTAGGTGGACTAGCGGGAGTGGAGACCCAGTACTTC.

The chain links TRBV21-1 to TRBJ2-7; the table's D call, TRBD1, was not checked against the DNA. TRBV21-1 has pseudogene status. This CDR3 is built from 14 residues. The CDR3 nucleotides read TGTGCCAGCAGCAAAAAGGGGGAGCCCCACGAGCAGTACTTC. Its translation is CASSKKGEPHEQYF.

The V call is TRBV18, the J call TRBJ2-2; 9 bases agree with TRBD1. Germline CDR1 KGHSH, CDR2 LQKENI. The CDR3 contains 15 residues. After removal of 3 bases from V and 5 bases from J, the junction contained 4 bases not matched to a gene. Here the CDR3 reads CASSPGQGGTGELFF. As DNA, the CDR3 is TGTGCCAGCTCACCGGGACAGGGTGGAACCGGGGAGCTGTTTTTT. The full variable domain, rest sourced from reference TRBV18 and TRBJ2-2, is NAGVMQNPRHLVRRRGQEARLRCSPMKGHSHVYWYRQLPEEGLKFMVYLQKENIIDESGMPKERFSAEFPKEGPSILRIQQVVRGDSAAYFCASSPGQGGTGELFFGEGSRLTVL.

This chain links TRBV2 with TRBJ1-2; D gene uncertain. Germline V gene sequence: CDR1 SNHLY, CDR2 FYNNEI. CDR3 length: 13 residues. V gave up 6 bases and J gave up 8 bases, with 16 bases separating them. The CDR3: CASRAPPSGGYTF. As DNA, the CDR3 is TGTGCCAGCAGGGCCCCGCCTTCGGGAGGCTACACCTTC.

Turning to this clone: The conserved phenylalanine or tryptophan is not found at the CDR3 terminus, so this likely reflects a read error. The V gene is TRBV9, the J gene TRBJ2-2; TRBD1 aligns across 9 bases. The V segment lost 7 bases and the J segment 7 bases; nucleotides outside the gene matches: 5. In germline, CDR1 is SGDLS, CDR2 YYNGEE. The CDR3 length is 13 residues. The CDR3 coding sequence is TGTGCCAGCCGGGACAGGGCGAACGGGGAGCTGTTTGTT. It translates to CASRDRANGELFV.

This clone has just one count. The chain has TRBV6-5 and TRBJ2-7; TRBD1 agrees at 8 bases. The length of the CDR3 is 15 residues. The germline CDR1 and CDR2 sequences are MNHEY and SVGAGI. V dropped 7 bases and J dropped 5; count of bases not matched to a gene: 13. CDR3: CASISIGQGSHEQYF. The CDR3 DNA is TGTGCCAGCATCTCGATCGGACAGGGTTCCCACGAGCAGTACTTC.

The CDR3 coding sequence is TGTGCCAGCAGCGTAGCTCCCTCTGGAAACACCATATATTTT. This codes for CASSVAPSGNTIYF. This chain links TRBV9 with TRBJ1-3; no clear D. Germline V lookup: CDR1 SGDLS, CDR2 YYNGEE. V lost 0 bases, J lost 0 bases, and 4 bases lay in between. This CDR3 is 14 amino acids long.

This clone was detected only a few times. This chain joins TRBV6-1 and TRBJ2-5, with D maybe TRBD1 (6 bases). This CDR3 is built from 14 residues. The germline V and J ends were trimmed by 4 bases and 4 bases, with 13 bases remaining between them. Germline assignment: CDR1 MNHNS and CDR2 SASEGT. CDR3 in DNA: TGTGCCAGCAGTGTGGATACAGGGAGAGAGACCCAGTACTTC. Its translation: CASSVDTGRETQYF.

This clone was seen a handful of times. The rearrangement links TRBV19 to TRBJ1-3; perhaps TRBD1 as D (6 bases). V lost 5 bases, J lost 0 bases, and 11 bases lay in between. The CDR3 has 15 residues. In germline, CDR1 is LNHDA, CDR2 SQIVND (reference sequence). The CDR3 protein is CASSHDRNSGNTIYF. In nucleotides, the CDR3 is TGTGCCAGTAGTCACGACAGGAACTCTGGAAACACCATATATTTT.

The chain is built from TRBV6-5 and TRBJ1-4; D unclear. The V and J ends lost 2 bases and 5 bases respectively, with 9 bases between them. Germline CDR1 MNHEY, CDR2 SVGAGI. The CDR3 length is 14 residues. In DNA, the CDR3 is TGTGCCAGCAGTTACGATTACCGGAATGAAAAACTGTTTTTT. Amino acids: CASSYDYRNEKLFF.

This chain connects TRBV15 to TRBJ1-2, with 7 bases aligning to TRBD1. Looked up from germline, CDR1 is LNHNV and CDR2 is YYDKDF (reference sequence). There are 14 residues in the CDR3. Trimming removed 1 base from V and 3 bases from J; junction bases left unmatched: 2. DNA of the CDR3: TGTGCCACCAGCAGAGGACAGGGAGACTATGGCTACACCTTC. Encoded protein: CATSRGQGDYGYTF.

The chain combines TRBV5-8 with TRBJ2-4, with a weak D call TRBD1 (5 bases). Trimming stripped 3 bases from V and 3 bases from J, with 16 bases between. The CDR3 has 16 residues. Germline CDR1 reads SGHTS; CDR2 reads YDEGEE. The CDR3, as DNA: TGTGCCAGCAGCTCTGGACGCAGGGATGGCAAAAACATTCAGTACTTC. Amino acids: CASSSGRRDGKNIQYF.

This sequence joins TRBV28 and TRBJ2-5, with TRBD1 as a possible D gene (6 bases). V lost 5 bases and J 5 bases, leaving 12 bases between the germline ends. Germline CDR1 reads MDHEN; CDR2 reads SYDVKM. This CDR3 has 13 residues. The CDR3 sequence: CASSPVGGETQYF. In DNA form, the CDR3 reads TGTGCCAGCAGTCCGGTTGGGGGCGAGACCCAGTACTTC.